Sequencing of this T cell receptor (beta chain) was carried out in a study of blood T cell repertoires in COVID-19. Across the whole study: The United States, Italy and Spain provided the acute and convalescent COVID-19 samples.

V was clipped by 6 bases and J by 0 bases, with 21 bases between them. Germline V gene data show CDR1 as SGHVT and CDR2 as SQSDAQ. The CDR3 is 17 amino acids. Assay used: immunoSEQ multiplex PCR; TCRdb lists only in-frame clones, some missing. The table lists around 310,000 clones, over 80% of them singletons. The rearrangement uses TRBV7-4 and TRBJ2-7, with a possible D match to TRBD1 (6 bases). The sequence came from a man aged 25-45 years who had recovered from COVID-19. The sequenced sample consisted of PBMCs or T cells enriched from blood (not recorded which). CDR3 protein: CASRLVPGQRSSYEQYF. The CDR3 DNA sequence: TGTGCCAGCAGGCTGGTGCCGGGACAAAGGAGCTCCTACGAGCAGTACTTC.